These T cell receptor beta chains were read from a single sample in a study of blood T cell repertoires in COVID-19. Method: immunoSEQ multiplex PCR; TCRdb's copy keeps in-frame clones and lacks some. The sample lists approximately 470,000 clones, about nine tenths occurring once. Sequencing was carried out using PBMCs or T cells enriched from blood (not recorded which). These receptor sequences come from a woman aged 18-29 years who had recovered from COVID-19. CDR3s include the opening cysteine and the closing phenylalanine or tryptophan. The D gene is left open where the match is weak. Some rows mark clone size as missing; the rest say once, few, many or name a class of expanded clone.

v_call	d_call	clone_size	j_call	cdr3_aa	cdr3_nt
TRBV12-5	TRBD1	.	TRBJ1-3	CASGFPGQPSGNTIYF	TGTGCTAGTGGTTTCCCGGGACAGCCCTCTGGAAACACCATATATTTT
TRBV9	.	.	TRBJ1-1	CASSVSGTNTEAFF	TGTGCCAGCAGCGTATCCGGGACAAACACTGAAGCTTTCTTT
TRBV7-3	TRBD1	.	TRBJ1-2	CASSSGTGNGYTF	TGTGCCAGCAGCTCGGGGACAGGGAACGGCTACACCTTC
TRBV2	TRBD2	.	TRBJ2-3	CASSIAGVADTQYF	TGTGCCAGCAGTATAGCGGGGGTAGCAGATACGCAGTATTTT
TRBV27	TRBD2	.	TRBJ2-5	CASIGTSGVGTQYF	TGTGCCAGCATAGGGACTAGCGGGGTCGGGACCCAGTACTTC
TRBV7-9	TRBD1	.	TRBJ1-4	CASSLGTGEEKLFF	TGTGCCAGCAGCTTGGGGACAGGGGAAGAAAAACTGTTTTTT
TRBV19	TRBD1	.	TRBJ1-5	CASSIQAQGVQPQHF	TGTGCCAGTAGTATACAAGCACAGGGGGTACAGCCCCAGCATTTT
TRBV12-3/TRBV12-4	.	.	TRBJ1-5	CASSFRSNQPQHF	TGTGCCAGCAGCTTCCGTAGCAATCAGCCCCAGCATTTT
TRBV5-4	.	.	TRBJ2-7	CASSLTGTYEQYF	TGTGCCAGCAGCTTGACAGGGACCTACGAGCAGTACTTC
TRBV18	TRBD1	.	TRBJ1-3	CASSPGTGSLPGNTIYF	TGTGCCAGCTCCCCCGGGACAGGGAGTCTCCCTGGAAACACCATATATTTT
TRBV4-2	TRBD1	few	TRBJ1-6	CASSQDRSQGGNSPLHF	TGTGCCAGCAGCCAAGATAGATCCCAGGGGGGAAATTCACCCCTCCACTTT
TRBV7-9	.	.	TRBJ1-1	CASSSVPQAFF	TGTGCCAGCAGCTCCGTCCCTCAAGCTTTCTTT
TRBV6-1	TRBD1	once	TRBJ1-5	CASSEGGQTNQPQHF	TGTGCCAGCAGTGAGGGGGGACAGACCAATCAGCCCCAGCATTTT
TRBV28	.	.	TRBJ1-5	CASNSPNQPQHF	TGTGCCAGCAACAGCCCCAATCAGCCCCAGCATTTT
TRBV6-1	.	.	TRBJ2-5	CASSEREQSDQYF	TGTGCCAGCAGTGAAAGGGAGCAATCGGACCAGTACTTC
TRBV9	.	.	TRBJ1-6	CASSSAVENSPLHF	TGTGCCAGCAGCTCCGCGGTGGAGAATTCACCCCTCCACTTT
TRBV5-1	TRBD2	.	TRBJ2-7	CASRIAGDDYEQYF	TGCGCCAGCCGTATAGCGGGGGACGATTACGAGCAGTACTTC
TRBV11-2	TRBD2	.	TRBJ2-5	CASSPRGFYQETQYF	TGTGCCAGCAGTCCGCGGGGGTTTTACCAAGAGACCCAGTACTTC
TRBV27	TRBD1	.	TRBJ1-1	CASSFVPGGLETEAFF	TGTGCCAGCAGTTTCGTCCCAGGGGGACTTGAGACTGAAGCTTTCTTT
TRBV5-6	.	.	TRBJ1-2	CASSLVGRTNYGYTF	TGTGCCAGCAGCTTAGTAGGGAGAACTAACTATGGCTACACCTTC
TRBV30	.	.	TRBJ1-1	CAWSGIANTEAFF	TGTGCCTGGAGTGGTATAGCGAACACTGAAGCTTTCTTT
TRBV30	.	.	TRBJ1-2	CAWSRTVHDNYGYTF	TGTGCCTGGAGTCGGACAGTACATGATAACTATGGCTACACCTTC
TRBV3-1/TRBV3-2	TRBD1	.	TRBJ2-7	CASSPTGTASYEQYF	TGTGCCAGCAGCCCAACCGGGACAGCCTCCTACGAGCAGTACTTC
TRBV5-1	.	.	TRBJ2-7	CASSLRSSKDNEQYF	TGCGCCAGCAGCTTGAGGTCTAGCAAGGATAACGAGCAGTACTTC
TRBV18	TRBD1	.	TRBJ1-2	CASSPGTENHYGYTF	TGTGCCAGCTCACCAGGGACAGAGAATCACTATGGCTACACCTTC
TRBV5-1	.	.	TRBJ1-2	CASSSTYTRTDLDGYTF	TGCGCCAGCAGCTCCACTTACACGAGGACAGATTTAGACGGCTACACCTTC
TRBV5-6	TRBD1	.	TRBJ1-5	CASSATGGGQPQHF	TGTGCCAGCAGCGCGACAGGGGGCGGACAGCCCCAGCATTTT
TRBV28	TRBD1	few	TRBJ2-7	CASSLTGQGTYEQYF	TGTGCCAGCAGTTTAACGGGACAGGGCACCTACGAGCAGTACTTC
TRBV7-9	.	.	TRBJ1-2	CASSLEGGGGYTF	TGTGCCAGCAGCTTAGAGGGAGGTGGTGGCTACACCTTC
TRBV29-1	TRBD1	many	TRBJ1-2	CSVRTGGNDGYTF	TGCAGCGTTAGGACAGGGGGTAATGATGGCTACACCTTC
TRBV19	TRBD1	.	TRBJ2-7	CASSSGTVTYEQYF	TGTGCCAGTAGCTCCGGGACAGTAACCTACGAGCAGTACTTC
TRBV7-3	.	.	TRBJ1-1	CASSFFQGNTEAFF	TGTGCCAGCAGCTTCTTTCAGGGAAACACTGAAGCTTTCTTT
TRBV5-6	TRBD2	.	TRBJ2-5	CASSLFASGGTQETQYF	TGTGCCAGCAGCTTGTTCGCTAGCGGGGGGACACAAGAGACCCAGTACTTC
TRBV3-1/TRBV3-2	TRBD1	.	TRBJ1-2	CASSHDTGTGRGYTF	TGTGCCAGCAGCCATGATACCGGGACAGGGAGAGGCTACACCTTC
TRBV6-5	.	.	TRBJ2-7	CASRVSVGENYEQYF	TGTGCCTCCCGTGTCTCTGTGGGAGAGAACTACGAGCAGTACTTC
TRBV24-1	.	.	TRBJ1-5	CATSDSTGADSFYNQPQHF	TGTGCCACCAGTGATTCGACAGGAGCCGATTCCTTCTACAATCAGCCCCAGCATTTT
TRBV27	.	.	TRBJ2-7	CASSYRVEDEQYF	TGTGCCAGCAGTTACAGGGTTGAGGACGAGCAGTACTTC
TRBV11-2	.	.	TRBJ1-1	CASSLGMERGAINTEAFF	TGTGCCAGCAGCTTAGGTATGGAGCGGGGGGCGATCAACACTGAAGCTTTCTTT
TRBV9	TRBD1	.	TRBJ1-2	CASSVESGGGSGYTF	TGTGCCAGCAGCGTAGAAAGTGGAGGGGGCAGTGGCTACACCTTC